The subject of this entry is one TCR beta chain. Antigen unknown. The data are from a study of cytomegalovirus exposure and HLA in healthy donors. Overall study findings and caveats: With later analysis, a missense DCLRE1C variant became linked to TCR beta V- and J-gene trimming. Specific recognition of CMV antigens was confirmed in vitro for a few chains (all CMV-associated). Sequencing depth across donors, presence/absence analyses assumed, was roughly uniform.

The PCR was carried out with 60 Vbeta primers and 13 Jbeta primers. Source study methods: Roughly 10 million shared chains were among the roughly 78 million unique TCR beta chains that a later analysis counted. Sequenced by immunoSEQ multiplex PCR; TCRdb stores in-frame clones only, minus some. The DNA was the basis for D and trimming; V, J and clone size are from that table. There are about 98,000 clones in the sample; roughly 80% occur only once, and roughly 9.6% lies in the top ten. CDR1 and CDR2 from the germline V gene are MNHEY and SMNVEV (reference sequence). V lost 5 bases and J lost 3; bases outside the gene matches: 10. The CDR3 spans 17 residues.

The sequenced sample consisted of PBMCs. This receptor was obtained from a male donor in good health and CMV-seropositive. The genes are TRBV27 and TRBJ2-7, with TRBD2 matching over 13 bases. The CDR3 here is CASSQGLAGTLGYEQYF. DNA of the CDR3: TGTGCCAGCAGTCAGGGACTAGCGGGGACCCTGGGCTACGAGCAGTACTTC.